This passage covers 30 T cell receptor beta chains from one sample sequenced in a study of shared clonotypes between healthy human individuals. Generated by immunoSEQ multiplex PCR, the TCRdb table keeps only in-frame clones and is missing some. The sample contains over a million clones, about 84% of which appear only once. The specimen sequenced was memory CD4+ T cells from PBMCs. Subset specified: CD45RA-negative fraction. The source is a man between 18 and 29 years old in good health. Some clones in this sample may be carry-over from other donors' samples.

This clone was seen a handful of times. This may be a read error: a much more frequent sequence differs by one nucleotide. Other DNA sequences of this sample code for an identical CDR3. The chain joins TRBV5-1 to TRBJ1-5; the D gene is possibly TRBD1 (6 bases). This CDR3 has 15 amino acids. Trimming stripped 2 bases from V and 0 bases from J, with 9 bases between. Germline loops: CDR1 SGHRS, CDR2 YFSETQ. CDR3 sequence (DNA): TGCGCCAGCAGCTTAGGACAGAATAGCAATCAGCCCCAGCATTTT. Amino acids: CASSLGQNSNQPQHF.

The chain is built from TRBV7-2 and TRBJ2-7, with 7 bases aligning to TRBD1. J lost 2 bases, V lost 5 bases, and 9 bases had no gene match. The CDR3 sequence is 15 residues long. Germline V CDR1 and CDR2: SGHTA, FQGNSA. In DNA form, the CDR3 reads TGTGCCAGCAGCCGTGGGACAGTATCTACCTACGAGCAGTACTTC. This sequence encodes CASSRGTVSTYEQYF.

This rearrangement joins TRBV7-2 to TRBJ2-1; D is ambiguous. CDR1 is SGHTA and CDR2 is FQGNSA in the germline V gene. The ends were cut back, 2 bases at V and 8 bases at J, with 13 bases in the middle. There are 14 residues in the CDR3. CDR3 in DNA: TGTGCCAGCAGCTTACCGTTTTGGGCGGATGAGCAGTTCTTC. Translated: CASSLPFWADEQFF.

With respect to this clone: Additional DNA sequences in this sample encode the identical CDR3. The chain has TRBV5-1 and TRBJ2-3; D gene uncertain. Between the trimmed V and J ends, which lost 5 bases and 0 bases, there was a span of 7 bases. Germline V CDR1 and CDR2: SGHRS, YFSETQ. The CDR3 covers 13 residues. CDR3 amino acids: CASSSHSTDTQYF. The CDR3 DNA follows: TGCGCCAGCAGTAGTCACAGCACAGATACGCAGTATTTT.

The chain couples TRBV29-1 to TRBJ1-1; 8 nucleotides agree with TRBD1. J lost 3 bases, V lost 4 bases, and 10 bases had no gene match. CDR3 length: 15 amino acids. CDR1 SQVTM and CDR2 ANQGSEA come from the germline V gene. CDR3 bases: TGCAGCGTTGTCGGCAGGGGGCGCGCGGACACTGAAGCTTTCTTT. This encodes CSVVGRGRADTEAFF.

The chain joins TRBV6-1 to TRBJ1-2; D unresolved. CDR1 is MNHNS, CDR2 SASEGT, per germline. This CDR3 region has 12 residues. V was trimmed by 1 base and J by 5 bases, leaving 5 bases between them. Here the CDR3 reads CASSEGGYGYTF. Written as DNA, the CDR3 is TGTGCCAGCAGTGAAGGAGGGTATGGCTACACCTTC.

The V call is TRBV30, the J call TRBJ2-5; D possibly corresponds to TRBD1 (6 bases). The germline gives CDR1 GTSNPN, CDR2 SVGIG (reference sequence). This CDR3 has 16 residues. The ends were cut back, 0 bases at V and 3 bases at J, with 17 bases in the middle. Written as DNA, the CDR3 is TGTGCCTGGAGTGTACAGGGAAGGAGGTTTGAAGAGACCCAGTACTTC. This translates into CAWSVQGRRFEETQYF.

This chain joins TRBV7-2 and TRBJ2-3, with a tentative D call TRBD1 (5 bases). The germline CDR1 and CDR2 sequences are SGHTA and FQGNSA. Trimming stripped 3 bases from V and 6 bases from J, with 16 bases between. This CDR3 has 15 residues. The CDR3 DNA follows: TGTGCCAGCAGCTTGTCCCGAACTCAGGGCGATACGCAGTATTTT. Its translation is CASSLSRTQGDTQYF.

The J gene is TRBJ2-5, the V gene TRBV7-6; tentative D call: TRBD1 (5 bases). Trimming pared 5 bases from V and 2 bases from J, leaving 12 bases between. The CDR3 runs to 14 residues. CDR1 and CDR2 from the germline V gene are SGHVS and FNYEAQ. The CDR3 protein is CASSATAKQETQYF. As DNA, the CDR3 is TGTGCCAGCAGCGCGACAGCAAAACAAGAGACCCAGTACTTC.

A single count supports this clone. This could be a read error, since a much larger clone is one nucleotide away. Additional DNA sequences in this sample encode the identical CDR3. V usage is TRBV7-8 and J usage is TRBJ2-4; TRBD2 agrees at 13 bases. CDR3 length equals 20 residues. Germline CDR1 and CDR2: SGHVS and FQNEAQ. The DNA of the CDR3 is TGTGCCAGCAGCTTCCCGTCCGGGACTAGCGGGATCGTAACCAAAAACATTCAGTACTTT. Translation gives CASSFPSGTSGIVTKNIQYF.

This clone was recorded only once. V gene TRBV5-1 combines with J gene TRBJ1-1; D is uncertain. Germline CDR1 reads SGHRS; CDR2 reads YFSETQ. The CDR3 contains 15 residues. Trimming left V 4 bases short and J 2 bases short, with 15 bases between. The CDR3 sequence: CASSPELYPNTEAFF. CDR3 in DNA: TGCGCCAGCAGCCCAGAACTTTACCCCAACACTGAAGCTTTCTTT.

This chain joins TRBV6-6 and TRBJ2-7; D possibly corresponds to TRBD1 (5 bases). This CDR3 is 15 amino acids long. V lost 2 bases to trimming and J lost 0 bases, with 11 bases between them. Per the germline V gene, CDR1 is MNHNY and CDR2 is SVGAGI (reference sequence). Here the CDR3 reads CASSYNGQASYEQYF. The DNA of the CDR3 is TGTGCCAGCAGTTACAACGGACAAGCCTCCTACGAGCAGTACTTC.

The chain combines TRBV2 with TRBJ2-3; 7 nucleotides match TRBD1. CDR3 length: 14 residues. Germline lookup yields CDR1 SNHLY and CDR2 FYNNEI. V shed 3 bases and J 7 bases; nucleotides not matched to a gene: 7. The CDR3 DNA follows: TGTGCCAGCAGTGAGGACAGGTCGGTGTATACGCAGTATTTT. Translating gives CASSEDRSVYTQYF.

This chain connects TRBV4-3 to TRBJ1-1, with D possibly being TRBD1 (5 bases). In germline, CDR1 is LGHNA, CDR2 YSLEER. Between the trimmed V and J ends, which lost 4 bases and 0 bases, there was a span of 12 bases. The CDR3 spans 15 residues. The CDR3 sequence is CASSRRRALNTEAFF. The CDR3 DNA reads as TGCGCCAGCAGCCGTCGCAGGGCATTGAACACTGAAGCTTTCTTT.

V and J are TRBV28 and TRBJ1-5, with D hard to call. The CDR3 sequence is 13 residues long. CDR1 and CDR2 from the germline V gene are MDHEN and SYDVKM. V dropped 8 bases and J dropped 2 bases, with 10 bases sitting between them. The CDR3 sequence is CASGLEGNQPQHF. The CDR3 DNA is TGTGCCAGCGGGCTCGAGGGCAATCAGCCCCAGCATTTT.

This chain uses TRBV28 with TRBJ1-3; D is uncertain. The germline V gene has CDR1 MDHEN and CDR2 SYDVKM. V lost 1 base, J lost 0 bases, and 16 bases lay in between. The CDR3 is made up of 18 amino acids. CDR3 DNA: TGTGCCAGCAGTTTATCCACCGTCCCGGTGAGCTCTGGAAACACCATATATTTT. It specifies CASSLSTVPVSSGNTIYF.

The chain recombines TRBV27 with TRBJ2-7; 9 bases map to TRBD1. Germline CDR1 reads MNHEY; CDR2 reads SMNVEV (reference sequence). The V segment lost 2 bases and the J segment 4 bases; nucleotides outside the gene matches: 18. The CDR3 is 19 residues long. CDR3 region: CASSLIGLMRGTGRYEQYF. CDR3 nucleotide sequence: TGTGCCAGCAGTTTAATAGGATTGATGCGAGGGACAGGGAGGTACGAGCAGTACTTC.

This rearrangement joins TRBV7-9 to TRBJ1-2; D not certain. The germline V gene has CDR1 SEHNR and CDR2 FQNEAQ (reference sequence). With 4 bases removed from V and 3 bases from J, the gap between germline ends came to 18 bases. This CDR3 comprises 16 residues. The CDR3 spells CASSSQAGRTDYGYTF. The CDR3 DNA follows: TGTGCCAGCAGCTCCCAGGCCGGGCGGACGGACTATGGCTACACCTTC.

Ten or more counts support this clone. This rearrangement joins TRBV7-8 to TRBJ1-1; D ambiguous. Trimming took 1 base from V and 1 from J, leaving 10 bases between them. The germline CDR1 and CDR2 sequences are SGHVS and FQNEAQ. This CDR3 has 15 residues. In DNA, the CDR3 is TGTGCCAGCAGCTTAGGAAGACCCCGGAACACTGAAGCTTTCTTT. Translation gives CASSLGRPRNTEAFF.

The V call is TRBV7-9, the J call TRBJ2-7, with no clear D. The CDR3 has 15 residues. Germline lookup yields CDR1 SEHNR and CDR2 FQNEAQ (reference sequence). Trimming removed 5 bases from V and 5 bases from J, with 19 bases in between. The CDR3 nucleotides are TGTGCCAGCAGCCCAGGCCCTACGGGTTCGCACGAGCAGTACTTC. Translated: CASSPGPTGSHEQYF. The whole variable domain, remainder taken from reference TRBV7-9 and TRBJ2-7, is DTGVSQNPRHKITKRGQNVTFRCDPISEHNRLYWYRQTLGQGPEFLTYFQNEAQLEKSRLLSDRFSAERPKGSFSTLEIQRTEQGDSAMYLCASSPGPTGSHEQYFGPGTRLTVT.

This chain connects TRBV7-9 to TRBJ2-3; 7 bases fit TRBD2. There are 14 residues in the CDR3. Germline CDR1 and CDR2: SEHNR and FQNEAQ (reference sequence). The J segment lost 7 bases and the V segment lost 5 bases, leaving 9 bases of the junction unmatched. CDR3 sequence (DNA): TGTGCCAGCAGCGGGGAGGGGCTGGGAAATACGCAGTATTTT. Protein product: CASSGEGLGNTQYF.

Concerning this clone itself: This may stem from a read error, because a much larger clone lies one nucleotide away. The chain uses TRBV28 and TRBJ1-1, with D unresolved. The CDR3 loop spans 11 amino acids. Trimming cost V 7 bases and J 1 base, with 4 bases left between them. Germline V gene data show CDR1 as MDHEN and CDR2 as SYDVKM. CDR3 in DNA: TGTGCCAGCAAAAGGAACACTGAAGCTTTCTTT. It is translated as CASKRNTEAFF.

The rearrangement links TRBV6-5 to TRBJ2-7, with 8 nucleotides matching TRBD1. Germline CDR1 and CDR2: MNHEY and SVGAGI. The CDR3 extends over 13 amino acids. J gave up 7 bases and V 6 bases, and 8 bases lay outside the gene matches. The CDR3 is CASSNIQGVEQYF. The CDR3 nucleotides are TGTGCCAGCAGCAACATACAGGGGGTAGAGCAGTACTTC.

The chain is built from TRBV30 and TRBJ1-3, with 7 positions matching TRBD1. The length of the CDR3 is 14 residues. The germline V gene has CDR1 GTSNPN and CDR2 SVGIG (reference sequence). Losses at the gene ends were 8 bases for V and 4 bases for J; bases not matched to a gene: 11. CDR3 DNA sequence: TGTGCCGGGTCCCGCGGCAGGGGGGGAAACACCATATATTTT. Amino acids: CAGSRGRGGNTIYF.

The chain recombines TRBV5-1 with TRBJ2-2; D is perhaps TRBD1 (6 bases). Trimming pared 0 bases from V and 0 bases from J, leaving 15 bases between. This CDR3 spans 18 amino acids. CDR1 is SGHRS and CDR2 is YFSETQ in the germline V gene. The CDR3 region has the DNA TGCGCCAGCAGCTTGGGACCCAGGGGCCCCTCGAACACCGGGGAGCTGTTTTTT. It is translated as CASSLGPRGPSNTGELFF.

The V call is TRBV28, the J call TRBJ2-5; tentative D call: TRBD1 (6 bases). The J call could be wrong; TRBJ2-7 is a better fit for the DNA end. The CDR3 extends over 15 amino acids. Looked up from germline, CDR1 is MDHEN and CDR2 is SYDVKM. The CDR3 coding sequence is TGTGCCAGCAGCCGAACTCGTATACAGGGACCCGAGCAGTACTTC. It encodes CASSRTRIQGPEQYF.

Comments on this clone: The sample contains more than one DNA sequence encoding this CDR3. V gene TRBV2 combines with J gene TRBJ1-2; D is unresolved. The CDR3 length is 11 residues. Trimming took off 4 bases at V and 8 bases at J, with 8 bases between the two ends. CDR1 and CDR2 from the germline V gene are SNHLY and FYNNEI. The chain's CDR3 is CASSVRGGYTF. In nucleotides, the CDR3 is TGTGCCAGCAGTGTCCGAGGGGGCTACACCTTC.

The rearrangement uses TRBV2 and TRBJ2-7; 9 nucleotides agree with TRBD1. Germline CDR1 reads SNHLY; CDR2 reads FYNNEI. With 8 bases clipped from V and 8 bases from J, the junction kept 10 bases outside the gene matches. CDR3 length: 13 residues. The CDR3 here is CASAGTGSHKQYF. The CDR3 DNA is TGTGCCAGCGCCGGGACAGGGTCCCACAAGCAGTACTTC.

Remarks on this clone: A much larger clone is a single base away; this may be a read error. The identical CDR3 is also encoded by other nucleotide sequences in the sample. V gene TRBV5-1 combines with J gene TRBJ1-5, with unresolved D. Germline-derived CDR1 and CDR2 are SGHRS and YFSETQ. V gave up 0 bases and J gave up 0 bases, with 7 bases separating them. The CDR3 is made up of 15 amino acids. The CDR3 spells CASSLDGDSNQPQHF. The CDR3 DNA is TGCGCCAGCAGCTTGGACGGCGATAGCAATCAGCCCCAGCATTTT. The whole variable domain, filled in from reference TRBV5-1 and TRBJ1-5, reads KAGVTQTPRYLIKTRGQQVTLSCSPISGHRSVSWYQQTPGQGLQFLFEYFSETQRNKGNFPGRFSGRQFSNSRSEMNVSTLELGDSALYLCASSLDGDSNQPQHFGDGTRLSIL.

This clone was counted ten times or more. The V and J genes are TRBV2 and TRBJ2-2; unclear D gene. Trimming pared 8 bases from V and 8 bases from J, leaving 9 bases between. The CDR3 is 11 amino acids. Per the germline V gene, CDR1 is SNHLY and CDR2 is FYNNEI. In DNA form, the CDR3 reads TGTGCCAGCGCAACCGTTGGGGAGCTGTTTTTT. Protein: CASATVGELFF.